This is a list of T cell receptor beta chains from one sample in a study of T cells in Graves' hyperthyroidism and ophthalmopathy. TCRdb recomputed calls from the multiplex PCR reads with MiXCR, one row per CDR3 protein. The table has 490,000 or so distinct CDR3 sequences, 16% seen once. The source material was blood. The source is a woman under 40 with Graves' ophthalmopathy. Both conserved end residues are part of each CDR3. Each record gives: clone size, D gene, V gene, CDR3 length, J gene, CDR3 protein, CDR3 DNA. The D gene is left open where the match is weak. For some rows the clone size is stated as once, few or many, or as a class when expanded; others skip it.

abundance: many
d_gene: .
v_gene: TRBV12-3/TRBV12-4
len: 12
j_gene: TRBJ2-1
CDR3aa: CASTSSKGEQFF
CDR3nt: TGTGCCAGCACCTCTAGTAAGGGGGAGCAGTTCTTC

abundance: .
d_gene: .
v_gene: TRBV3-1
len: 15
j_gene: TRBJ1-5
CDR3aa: CASSQDRSSRQPQHF
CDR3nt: TGTGCCAGCAGCCAAGATCGAAGCTCACGGCAGCCCCAGCATTTT

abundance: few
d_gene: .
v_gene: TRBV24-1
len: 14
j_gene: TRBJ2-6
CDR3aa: CATSAPSGANVLTF
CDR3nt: TGTGCCACCAGTGCTCCTTCTGGGGCCAACGTCCTGACTTTC

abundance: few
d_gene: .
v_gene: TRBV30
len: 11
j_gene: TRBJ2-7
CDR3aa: CASGGAYEQYF
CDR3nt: TGTGCCTCAGGCGGGGCATACGAGCAGTACTTC

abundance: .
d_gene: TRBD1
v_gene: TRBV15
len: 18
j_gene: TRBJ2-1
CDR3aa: CATSTLAGTGSSYNEQFF
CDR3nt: TGTGCCACCAGCACTTTGGCCGGGACAGGGAGCTCCTACAATGAGCAGTTCTTC

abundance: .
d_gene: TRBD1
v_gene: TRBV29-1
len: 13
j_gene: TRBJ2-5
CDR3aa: CSARDRVGETQYF
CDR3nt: TGCAGCGCCAGGGACAGGGTGGGAGAGACCCAGTACTTC

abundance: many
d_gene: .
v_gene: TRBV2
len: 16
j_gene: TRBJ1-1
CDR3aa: CASKLARADMNTEAFF
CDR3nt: TGTGCCAGCAAATTGGCCAGGGCCGACATGAACACTGAAGCTTTCTTT

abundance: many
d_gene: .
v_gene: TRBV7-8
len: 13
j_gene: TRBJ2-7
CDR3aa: CASSLDYRDEQYF
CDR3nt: TGTGCCAGCAGCTTAGATTATCGGGACGAGCAGTACTTC

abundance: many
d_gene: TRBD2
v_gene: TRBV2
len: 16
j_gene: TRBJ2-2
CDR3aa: CASIGGLAGDSGELFF
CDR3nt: TGTGCCAGCATCGGGGGACTAGCGGGAGATTCCGGGGAGCTGTTTTTT

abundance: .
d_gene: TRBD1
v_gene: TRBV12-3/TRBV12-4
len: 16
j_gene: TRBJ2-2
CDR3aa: CASSSAGTGATGELFF
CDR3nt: TGTGCCAGCAGCTCTGCAGGGACAGGGGCCACCGGGGAGCTGTTTTTT

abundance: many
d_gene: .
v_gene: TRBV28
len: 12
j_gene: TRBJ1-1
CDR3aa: CASSSLGTEAFF
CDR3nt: TGTGCCAGCAGTTCTCTGGGAACTGAAGCTTTCTTT

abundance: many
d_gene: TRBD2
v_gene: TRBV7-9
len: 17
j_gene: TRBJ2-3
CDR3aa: CASSFRTSPNRTDTQYF
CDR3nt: TGTGCCAGCAGCTTCCGGACTAGCCCGAACCGCACAGATACGCAGTATTTT

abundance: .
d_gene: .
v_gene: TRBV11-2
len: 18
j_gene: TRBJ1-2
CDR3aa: CASSLPYKTRPPIYGYTF
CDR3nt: TGTGCCAGCAGCTTACCTTACAAAACGAGGCCCCCTATCTATGGCTACACCTTC

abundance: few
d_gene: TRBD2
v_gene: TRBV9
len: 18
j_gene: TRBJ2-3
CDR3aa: CASSVGPSGRAPTDTQYF
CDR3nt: TGTGCCAGCAGCGTAGGCCCTAGCGGGAGGGCCCCCACAGATACGCAGTATTTT

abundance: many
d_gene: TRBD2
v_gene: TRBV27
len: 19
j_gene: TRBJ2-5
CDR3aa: CASSPPLTSGSRRGETQYF
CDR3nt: TGTGCCAGCAGCCCACCCCTCACTAGCGGGTCTAGAAGGGGAGAGACCCAGTACTTC

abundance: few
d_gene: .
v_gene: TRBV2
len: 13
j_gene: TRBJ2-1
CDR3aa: CASSEWVAEGQFF
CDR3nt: TGTGCCAGCAGTGAATGGGTTGCGGAGGGGCAGTTCTTC

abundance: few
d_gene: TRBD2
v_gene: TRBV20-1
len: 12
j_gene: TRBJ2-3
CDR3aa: CSAVAGADTQYF
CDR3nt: TGCAGTGCTGTAGCGGGAGCAGATACGCAGTATTTT

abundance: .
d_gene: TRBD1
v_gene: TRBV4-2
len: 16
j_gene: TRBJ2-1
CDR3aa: CASSQDLGGASDEQFF
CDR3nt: TGTGCCAGCAGCCAAGATTTAGGGGGCGCGAGCGATGAGCAGTTCTTC

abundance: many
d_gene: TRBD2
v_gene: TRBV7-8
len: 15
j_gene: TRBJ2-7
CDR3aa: CASSPRGGPSYEQYF
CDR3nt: TGTGCCAGCAGTCCCCGGGGGGGGCCGTCCTACGAGCAGTACTTC

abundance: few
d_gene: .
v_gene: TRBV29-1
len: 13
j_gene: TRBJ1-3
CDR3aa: CSALGTDGNTIYF
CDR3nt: TGCAGCGCATTGGGGACCGATGGAAACACCATATATTTT

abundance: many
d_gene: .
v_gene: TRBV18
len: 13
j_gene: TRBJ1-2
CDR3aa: CASSTRTVYGYTF
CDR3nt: TGTGCCAGCTCAACCCGGACAGTCTATGGCTACACCTTC

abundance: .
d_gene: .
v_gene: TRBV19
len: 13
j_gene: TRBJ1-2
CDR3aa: CATAKLDGYGYTF
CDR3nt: TGTGCCACCGCGAAGCTTGATGGCTATGGCTACACCTTC